This T cell receptor beta chain was recorded in a study of cytomegalovirus exposure and HLA in healthy donors. TCRdb keeps only in-frame clones here, not all; method: immunoSEQ multiplex PCR. Of some 100,000 clones in the sample, approximately 90% were seen once. The sequencing sample was made of PBMCs. The source is a man aged 18-30 years in good health and CMV-seronegative.

This CDR3 reads CASSSTSGEDTGELFF. DNA of the CDR3: TGTGCCAGCAGCTCGACTAGCGGGGAGGACACCGGGGAGCTGTTTTTT. The V call is TRBV7-7, the J call TRBJ2-2, with TRBD2 identical over 11 bases. V dropped 4 bases and J dropped 3; count of bases not matched to a gene: 4. CDR1 is SSHAT, CDR2 FNYEAQ, per germline (reference sequence). This CDR3 contains 16 residues.